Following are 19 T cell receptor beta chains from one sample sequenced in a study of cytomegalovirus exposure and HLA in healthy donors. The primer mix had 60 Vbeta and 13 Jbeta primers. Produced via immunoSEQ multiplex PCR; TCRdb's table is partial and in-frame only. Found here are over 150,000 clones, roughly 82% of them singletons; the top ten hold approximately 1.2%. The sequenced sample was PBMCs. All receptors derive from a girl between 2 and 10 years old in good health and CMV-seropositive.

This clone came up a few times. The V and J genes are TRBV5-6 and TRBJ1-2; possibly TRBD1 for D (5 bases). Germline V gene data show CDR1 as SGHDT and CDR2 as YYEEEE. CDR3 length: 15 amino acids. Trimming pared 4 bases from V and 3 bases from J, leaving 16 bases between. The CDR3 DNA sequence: TGTGCCAGCAGCAACAGCCCTCAGGGTCACTATGGCTACACCTTC. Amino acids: CASSNSPQGHYGYTF.

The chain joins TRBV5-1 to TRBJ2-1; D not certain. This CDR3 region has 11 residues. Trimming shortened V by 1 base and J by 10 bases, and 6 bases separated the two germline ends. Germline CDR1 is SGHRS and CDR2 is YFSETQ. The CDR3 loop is CASSLSEEQFF. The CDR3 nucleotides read TGCGCCAGCAGCTTGAGCGAGGAGCAGTTCTTC.

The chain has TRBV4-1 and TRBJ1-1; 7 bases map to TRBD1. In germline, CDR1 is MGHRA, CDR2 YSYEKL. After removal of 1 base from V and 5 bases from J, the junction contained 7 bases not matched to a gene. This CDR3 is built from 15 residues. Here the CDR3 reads CASSQGPTGRTEAFF. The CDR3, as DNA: TGCGCCAGCAGCCAAGGACCGACAGGGAGGACTGAAGCTTTCTTT.

The CDR3: CASSLVGQGNTEAFF. CDR3 DNA: TGTGCCAGCAGCTTGGTAGGGCAGGGAAACACTGAAGCTTTCTTT. The chain carries TRBV5-4 and TRBJ1-1; TRBD1 might be the D (5 bases). CDR1 SGHNT and CDR2 YYREEE come from the germline V gene (reference sequence). The CDR3 is made up of 15 amino acids. Between the trimmed V and J ends, which lost 0 bases and 2 bases, there was a span of 11 bases.

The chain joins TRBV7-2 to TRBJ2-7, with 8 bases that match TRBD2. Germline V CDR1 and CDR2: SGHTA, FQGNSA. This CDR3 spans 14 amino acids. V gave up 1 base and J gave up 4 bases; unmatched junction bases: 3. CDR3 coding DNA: TGTGCCAGCAGCTTAGGACCTAGCGGGTACGAGCAGTACTTC. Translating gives CASSLGPSGYEQYF.

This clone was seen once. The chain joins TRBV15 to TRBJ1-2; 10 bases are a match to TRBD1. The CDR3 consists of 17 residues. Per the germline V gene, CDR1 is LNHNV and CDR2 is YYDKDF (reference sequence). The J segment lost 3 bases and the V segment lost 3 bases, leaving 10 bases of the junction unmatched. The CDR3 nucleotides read TGTGCCACCAGCAGGGTAGGGACAGGGGCTCTTGACTATGGCTACACCTTC. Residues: CATSRVGTGALDYGYTF. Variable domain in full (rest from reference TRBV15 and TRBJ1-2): DAMVIQNPRYQVTQFGKPVTLSCSQTLNHNVMYWYQQKSSQAPKLLFHYYDKDFNNEADTPDNFQSRRPNTSFCFLDIRSPGLGDTAMYLCATSRVGTGALDYGYTFGSGTRLTVV.

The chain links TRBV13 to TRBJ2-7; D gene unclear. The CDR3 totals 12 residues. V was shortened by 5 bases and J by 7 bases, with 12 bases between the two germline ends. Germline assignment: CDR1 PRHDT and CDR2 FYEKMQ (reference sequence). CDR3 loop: CASSPTSREQYF. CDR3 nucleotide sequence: TGTGCCAGCAGCCCAACCTCTCGGGAGCAGTACTTC.

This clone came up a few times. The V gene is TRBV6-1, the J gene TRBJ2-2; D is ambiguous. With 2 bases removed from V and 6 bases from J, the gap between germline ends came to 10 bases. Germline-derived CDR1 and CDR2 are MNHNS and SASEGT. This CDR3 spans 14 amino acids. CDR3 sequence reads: CASSETRVAGELFF. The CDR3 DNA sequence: TGTGCCAGCAGTGAAACCCGGGTGGCCGGGGAGCTGTTTTTT.

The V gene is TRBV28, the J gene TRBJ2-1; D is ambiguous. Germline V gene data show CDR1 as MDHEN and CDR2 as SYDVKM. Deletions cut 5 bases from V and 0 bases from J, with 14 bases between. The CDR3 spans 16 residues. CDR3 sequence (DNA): TGTGCCAGCAGTCTCCCCCGCGGAAGCTCCTACAATGAGCAGTTCTTC. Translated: CASSLPRGSSYNEQFF.

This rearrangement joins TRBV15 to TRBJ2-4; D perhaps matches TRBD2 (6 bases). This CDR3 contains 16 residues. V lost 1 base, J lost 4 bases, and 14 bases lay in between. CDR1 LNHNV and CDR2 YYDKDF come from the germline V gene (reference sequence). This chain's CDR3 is CATSRVPGETKNIQYF. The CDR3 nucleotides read TGTGCCACCAGCAGAGTGCCGGGGGAGACAAAAAACATTCAGTACTTC.

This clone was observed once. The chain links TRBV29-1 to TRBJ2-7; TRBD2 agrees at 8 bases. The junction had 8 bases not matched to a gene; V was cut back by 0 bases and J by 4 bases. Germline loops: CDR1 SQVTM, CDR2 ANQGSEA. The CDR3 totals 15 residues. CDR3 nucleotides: TGCAGCGTTGAAGATCTCGGGGGGGCGAAATACGAGCAGTACTTC. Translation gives CSVEDLGGAKYEQYF.

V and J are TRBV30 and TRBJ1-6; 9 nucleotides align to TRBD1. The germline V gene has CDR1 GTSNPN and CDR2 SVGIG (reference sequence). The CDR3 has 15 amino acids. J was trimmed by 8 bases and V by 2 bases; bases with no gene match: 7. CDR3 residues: CAWSFSRTGDSPLHF. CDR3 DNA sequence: TGTGCCTGGAGTTTTTCACGGACAGGGGATTCACCCCTCCACTTT.

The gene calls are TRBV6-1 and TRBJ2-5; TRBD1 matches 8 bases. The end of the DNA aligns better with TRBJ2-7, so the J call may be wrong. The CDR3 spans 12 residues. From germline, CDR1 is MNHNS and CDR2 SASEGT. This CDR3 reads CASRDRRNEQYF. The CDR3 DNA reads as TGTGCCAGCCGGGACAGGAGAAACGAGCAGTACTTC.

The CDR3 DNA is TGTGCCAGCAGCCCCCGTCTGCGGGAGCCCACAGATACGCAGTATTTT. Encoded protein: CASSPRLREPTDTQYF. V is TRBV7-8 and J is TRBJ2-3, with 7 bases aligning to TRBD2. The CDR3 totals 16 residues. The ends lost 5 bases at V and 2 bases at J; junction bases unmatched: 10. Per germline, CDR1 SGHVS and CDR2 FQNEAQ.

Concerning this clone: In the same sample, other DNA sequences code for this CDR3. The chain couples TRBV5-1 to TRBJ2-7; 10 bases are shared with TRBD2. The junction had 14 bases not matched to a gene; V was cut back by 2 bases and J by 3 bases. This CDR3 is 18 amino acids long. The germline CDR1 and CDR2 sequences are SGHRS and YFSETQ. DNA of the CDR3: TGCGCCAGCAGCTTAGAAGCTAGCGGGAGTTTGGGGAGCTACGAGCAGTACTTC. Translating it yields CASSLEASGSLGSYEQYF. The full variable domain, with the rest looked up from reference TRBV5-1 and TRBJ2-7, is KAGVTQTPRYLIKTRGQQVTLSCSPISGHRSVSWYQQTPGQGLQFLFEYFSETQRNKGNFPGRFSGRQFSNSRSEMNVSTLELGDSALYLCASSLEASGSLGSYEQYFGPGTRLTVT.

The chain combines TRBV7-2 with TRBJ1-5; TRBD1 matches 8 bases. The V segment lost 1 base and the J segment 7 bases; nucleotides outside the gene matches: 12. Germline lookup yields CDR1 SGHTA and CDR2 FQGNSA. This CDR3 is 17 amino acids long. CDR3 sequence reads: CASSLEWDRWAKQPQHF. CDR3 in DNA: TGTGCCAGCAGCTTAGAATGGGACAGGTGGGCAAAACAGCCCCAGCATTTT.

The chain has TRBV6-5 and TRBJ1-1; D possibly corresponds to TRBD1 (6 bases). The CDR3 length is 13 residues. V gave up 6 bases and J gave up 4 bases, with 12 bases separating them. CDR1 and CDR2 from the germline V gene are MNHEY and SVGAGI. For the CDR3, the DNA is TGTGCCAGCAGCAGAGACAGGAGCACTGAAGCTTTCTTT. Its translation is CASSRDRSTEAFF.

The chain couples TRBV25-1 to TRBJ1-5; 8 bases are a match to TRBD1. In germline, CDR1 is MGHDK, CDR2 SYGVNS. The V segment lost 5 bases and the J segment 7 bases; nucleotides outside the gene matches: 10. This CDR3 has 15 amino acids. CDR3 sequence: CASSSPGQGHQPQHF. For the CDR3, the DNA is TGTGCCAGCAGTAGCCCTGGACAGGGTCACCAGCCCCAGCATTTT.

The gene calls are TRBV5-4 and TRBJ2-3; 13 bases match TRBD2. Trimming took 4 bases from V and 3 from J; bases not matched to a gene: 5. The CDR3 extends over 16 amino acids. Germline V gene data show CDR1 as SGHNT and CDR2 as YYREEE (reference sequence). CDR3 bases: TGTGCCAGCAGCCTCGGACTAGCGGGGGTAACAGATACGCAGTATTTT. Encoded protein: CASSLGLAGVTDTQYF.